This T cell receptor beta chain derives from a study of blood T cell repertoires in COVID-19. V shed 4 bases, J shed 0 bases, and the junction held 10 bases outside the gene matches. This CDR3 spans 17 amino acids. The germline gives CDR1 LGHDT, CDR2 YNNKEL (reference sequence). This table comes from immunoSEQ multiplex PCR, and its TCRdb copy is limited to in-frame clones, with some not included. The repertoire holds 77,000 or so clones, with about 74% as singletons. J is TRBJ1-1 and V is TRBV3-1 (or the pseudogene TRBV3-2), with 8 positions matching TRBD1. The receptor was derived from a human donor with acute or convalescent COVID-19. The donor label of this sample is uncertain. Sequencing was carried out using peripheral blood. The CDR3 loop reads CASSRADRGILNTEAFF. The CDR3 region has the DNA TGTGCCAGCAGCCGTGCTGACAGGGGCATCCTGAACACTGAAGCTTTCTTT.